A selection of T cell receptor beta chains follows, all from one sample in a study of blood T cell repertoires in COVID-19. Profiled with immunoSEQ multiplex PCR; TCRdb holds only in-frame clones, not every one. This sample has more than 400,000 clones, with roughly 91% found just once. The material sequenced was PBMCs or T cells enriched from blood (not recorded which). Receptor source: a man aged 18 to 29 who had recovered from COVID-19. Both conserved end residues are part of each CDR3. The D gene is left open where the match is weak. Some rows have no size entry. The others give once, few or many, or a class for an expanded clone.

abundance | j_gene | d_gene | v_gene | CDR3aa | CDR3nt
- | TRBJ2-5 | TRBD2 | TRBV10-3 | CAISLAGEETQYF | TGTGCCATCAGTCTAGCGGGAGAAGAGACCCAGTACTTC
- | TRBJ1-3 | - | TRBV5-8 | CASSPGNTIYF | TGTGCCAGCAGCCCAGGAAACACCATATATTTT
once | TRBJ2-7 | - | TRBV2 | CASSASYEQYF | TGTGCCAGCAGTGCTAGCTACGAGCAGTACTTC
- | TRBJ2-1 | - | TRBV11-3 | CASSLDRQYNEQFF | TGTGCCAGCAGCTTAGATCGACAGTACAATGAGCAGTTCTTC
- | TRBJ2-1 | - | TRBV28 | CASSGPRQISYNEQFF | TGTGCCAGCAGCGGTCCCCGACAAATTTCCTACAATGAGCAGTTCTTC
- | TRBJ1-1 | - | TRBV3-1/TRBV3-2 | CASSQGVDRVTEAFF | TGTGCCAGCAGCCAAGGGGTGGACAGAGTCACTGAAGCTTTCTTT
- | TRBJ2-7 | - | TRBV9 | CASSPTQNPVYEQYF | TGTGCCAGCAGCCCGACACAGAACCCGGTATACGAGCAGTACTTC
- | TRBJ2-5 | - | TRBV7-9 | CASSLNSGIETQYF | TGTGCCAGCAGCTTAAACTCGGGGATTGAGACCCAGTACTTC
few | TRBJ1-6 | - | TRBV27 | CASSQQTGVNNSPLHF | TGTGCCAGCAGTCAACAGACAGGCGTTAATAATTCACCCCTCCACTTT
- | TRBJ2-7 | TRBD1 | TRBV7-6 | CASSMGQGGEQYF | TGTGCCAGCAGCATGGGACAGGGCGGGGAGCAGTACTTC
- | TRBJ1-4 | - | TRBV30 | CAWSADSGSEKLFF | TGTGCCTGGAGCGCGGACAGCGGGAGTGAAAAACTGTTTTTT
- | TRBJ1-2 | - | TRBV12-5 | CASGGRDSASYGYTF | TGTGCTAGTGGGGGACGGGACTCGGCGTCCTATGGCTACACCTTC
many | TRBJ2-3 | TRBD2 | TRBV10-3 | CAISEPRLAGTQYF | TGTGCCATCAGTGAGCCGCGACTAGCTGGTACGCAGTATTTT
- | TRBJ2-1 | TRBD1 | TRBV28 | CASSHTGVRDSYNEQFF | TGTGCCAGCAGCCACACAGGGGTGCGAGACTCCTACAATGAGCAGTTCTTC
- | TRBJ2-7 | TRBD1 | TRBV5-1 | CASSLNPDRGVYEQYF | TGCGCCAGCAGCTTGAACCCAGACAGGGGCGTCTACGAGCAGTACTTC
- | TRBJ1-1 | - | TRBV7-9 | CASSLDGGGEAFF | TGTGCCAGCAGCTTAGATGGCGGGGGTGAAGCTTTCTTT
- | TRBJ2-1 | TRBD2 | TRBV2 | CASRRGGPYNEQFF | TGTGCCAGCAGGCGGGGGGGCCCCTACAATGAGCAGTTCTTC
- | TRBJ1-5 | TRBD1 | TRBV7-9 | CASSRQGNQPQHF | TGTGCCAGCAGCCGACAGGGGAATCAGCCCCAGCATTTT
- | TRBJ1-1 | - | TRBV7-8 | CASSLAVQGITEAFF | TGTGCCAGCAGCTTAGCAGTACAGGGTATCACTGAAGCTTTCTTT
- | TRBJ1-1 | TRBD1 | TRBV28 | CASSSQGAPETEAFF | TGTGCCAGCAGTTCACAGGGGGCGCCGGAGACTGAAGCTTTCTTT
few | TRBJ1-4 | TRBD1 | TRBV12-5 | CASPRDRDKANEKLFF | TGTGCTAGTCCGAGGGACAGGGACAAGGCTAATGAAAAACTGTTTTTT
few | TRBJ2-3 | - | TRBV12-3/TRBV12-4 | CASSKGADTQYF | TGTGCCAGCAGCAAGGGGGCAGATACGCAGTATTTT
- | TRBJ1-2 | - | TRBV4-1 | CASSQSPRSYGYTF | TGCGCCAGCAGCCAATCCCCCAGGTCCTATGGCTACACCTTC
- | TRBJ2-7 | TRBD2 | TRBV11-3 | CASSSRDLGLALPYEQYF | TGTGCCAGCAGCTCCAGGGATCTCGGACTAGCACTACCCTACGAGCAGTACTTC
- | TRBJ1-2 | TRBD1 | TRBV5-1 | CASSPWTGAGANYGYTF | TGCGCCAGCAGCCCCTGGACAGGGGCGGGAGCTAACTATGGCTACACCTTC